This entry features one T cell receptor beta chain sequence. The CDR3 has 15 amino acids. The germline gives CDR1 WSHSY, CDR2 SAAADI. V lost 1 base, J lost 5 bases, and 14 bases lay in between. Seattle's enrolled individuals joined amid active infection and were then monitored longitudinally. This sample was taken from a study of blood T cell repertoires in COVID-19. Overall study: The samples span acute and convalescent COVID-19 from the United States, Italy and Spain.

In the study's own analysis: The assay estimated nucleated cells by amplifying reference gene primers. The table came from immunoSEQ multiplex PCR; TCRdb's copy has only in-frame clones and leaves some out. V, J and clone size are those of that table, while D and trimming were read from the DNA. The sample lists approximately 170,000 clones, over 75% occurring once. The source of this sequence is a man aged 80 or over with COVID-19, enrolled during active disease. V is TRBV10-2 and J is TRBJ2-5; no reliable D call. The source material was peripheral blood. The CDR3 sequence: CASSEWAQPLETQYF. CDR3 DNA sequence: TGCGCCAGCAGTGAGTGGGCGCAGCCACTCGAGACCCAGTACTTC.